Presented here are 8 T cell receptor beta chains from one specimen sequenced in a study of T cell responses to AZD1222 COVID-19 vaccine. Generated by immunoSEQ multiplex PCR, the TCRdb table keeps only in-frame clones and is missing some. In the table there are about 180,000 clones, approximately 88% of which are singletons. The input for sequencing was peripheral blood, taken on day 0 of AZD1222 vaccination. The receptors come from an adult in good health.

The rearrangement joins TRBV6-6 to TRBJ1-5; no reliable D call. Germline CDR1 is MNHNY and CDR2 is SVGAGI (reference sequence). The CDR3 loop spans 14 amino acids. V lost 9 bases and J lost 2, with 14 bases in between. The CDR3 DNA is TGTGCCAGTATGACGGTAGGCGGCAATCAGCCCCAGCATTTT. Protein product: CASMTVGGNQPQHF.

V is TRBV6-5 and J is TRBJ1-1, with D tentatively TRBD1 (6 bases). The germline CDR1 and CDR2 sequences are MNHEY and SVGAGI. This CDR3 spans 16 amino acids. Trimming took 0 bases from V and 5 from J, leaving 16 bases between them. The CDR3 nucleotides read TGTGCCAGCAGTTACTCTTCTCTGGGACAAGGAACTGAAGCTTTCTTT. This codes for CASSYSSLGQGTEAFF.

The chain has TRBV5-1 and TRBJ1-2; 10 bases are shared with TRBD1. The J segment lost 7 bases and the V segment lost 1 base, leaving 1 base of the junction unmatched. The CDR3 extends over 13 amino acids. Germline V gene sequence: CDR1 SGHRS, CDR2 YFSETQ. The CDR3 DNA is TGCGCCAGCAGCTTGAGGGACAGGGGTGGCTACACCTTC. Its translation: CASSLRDRGGYTF.

The chain carries TRBV5-1 and TRBJ2-2, with 8 bases fitting TRBD1. Germline assignment: CDR1 SGHRS and CDR2 YFSETQ. This CDR3 contains 14 residues. V gave up 4 bases and J gave up 4 bases; unmatched junction bases: 3. CDR3 DNA sequence: TGCGCCAGCAGCCTAGACAGGGGCACCGGGGAGCTGTTTTTT. Encoded protein: CASSLDRGTGELFF.

The chain joins TRBV7-9 to TRBJ1-2; TRBD1 aligns across 7 bases. The CDR3 spans 18 residues. Germline V lookup: CDR1 SEHNR, CDR2 FQNEAQ (reference sequence). V trimming: 4 bases; J trimming: 3 bases; junction bases outside the gene matches: 17. The CDR3 loop reads CASSSETLRGRVDYGYTF. CDR3 nucleotide sequence: TGTGCCAGCAGCTCAGAAACCTTGAGGGGGCGTGTGGACTATGGCTACACCTTC. Variable domain in full (rest from reference TRBV7-9 and TRBJ1-2): DTGVSQNPRHKITKRGQNVTFRCDPISEHNRLYWYRQTLGQGPEFLTYFQNEAQLEKSRLLSDRFSAERPKGSFSTLEIQRTEQGDSAMYLCASSSETLRGRVDYGYTFGSGTRLTVV.

The rearrangement uses TRBV28 and TRBJ1-1; tentatively, D is TRBD1 (6 bases). The CDR3 totals 16 residues. The V and J ends lost 4 bases and 3 bases respectively, with 18 bases between them. Looked up from germline, CDR1 is MDHEN and CDR2 is SYDVKM. Here the CDR3 DNA reads TGTGCCAGCAGTTCCGGGGGGCAGGGGCTGGACACTGAAGCTTTCTTT. It yields the protein CASSSGGQGLDTEAFF.

The gene calls are TRBV7-2 and TRBJ2-7; possible D gene TRBD2, 6 bases. The germline CDR1 and CDR2 sequences are SGHTA and FQGNSA. The CDR3 is 13 amino acids. Deletions cut 5 bases from V and 7 bases from J, with 15 bases between. The CDR3 is CASSPRDGLEQYF. CDR3 nucleotide sequence: TGTGCCAGCAGCCCGCGGGACGGACTAGAGCAGTACTTC.

This clone was detected only once. The CDR3 DNA follows: TGTGCCAGCAGCCTTGGACAGGGAGGCACTGAAGCTTTCTTT. Translating it yields CASSLGQGGTEAFF. The chain carries TRBV3-1 (or the pseudogene TRBV3-2) and TRBJ1-1; 8 bases fit TRBD1. Germline V lookup: CDR1 LGHDT, CDR2 YNNKEL (reference sequence). V lost 4 bases to trimming and J lost 4 bases; unmatched junction nucleotides: 5. CDR3 length equals 14 residues.